The clone carrying this TCR beta chain was seen at least ten times. The data derive from a study of early T cells in non-severe SARS-CoV-2 infection. Using its own MiXCR run on the 5' RACE reads, TCRdb lists one record per CDR3 protein. The data contain 50,000 or so distinct CDR3 sequences, approximately 12% of them singletons. CDR3 length equals 14 residues. Germline CDR1 reads MNHEY; CDR2 reads SMNVEV (reference sequence). Trimming took off 0 bases at V and 4 bases at J, with 8 bases between the two ends. Sequenced: whole blood. The receptor's source is an adult who was a healthcare worker with PCR-confirmed SARS-CoV-2 infection or an uninfected control (not recorded which). This sequence joins TRBV27 and TRBJ2-3, with D possibly being TRBD1 (5 bases). For the CDR3, the DNA is TGTGCCAGCAGTTTATCCCAGGGCCCAGATACGCAGTATTTT. It encodes CASSLSQGPDTQYF.